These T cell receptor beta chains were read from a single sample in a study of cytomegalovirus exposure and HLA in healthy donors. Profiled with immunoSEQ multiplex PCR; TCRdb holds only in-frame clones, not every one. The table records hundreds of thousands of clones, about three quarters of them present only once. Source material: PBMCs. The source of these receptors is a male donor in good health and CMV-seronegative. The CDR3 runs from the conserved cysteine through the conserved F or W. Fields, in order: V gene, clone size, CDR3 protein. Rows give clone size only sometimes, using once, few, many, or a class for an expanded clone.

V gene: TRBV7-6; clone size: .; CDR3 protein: CASRTNTGELFF
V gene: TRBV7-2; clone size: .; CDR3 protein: CASSLDAGANTEAFF
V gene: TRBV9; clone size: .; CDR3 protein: CASSEGLAGENSYEQYF
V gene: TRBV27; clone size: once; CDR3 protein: CASSQGAGTYEQYF
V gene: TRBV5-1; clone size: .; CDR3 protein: CASSQAGDYGYTF
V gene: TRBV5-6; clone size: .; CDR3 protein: CASSLGGGYEQYF
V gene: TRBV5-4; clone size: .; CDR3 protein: CASSPGGAASQETRYF
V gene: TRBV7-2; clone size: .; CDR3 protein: CASSFPRRSTEAFF
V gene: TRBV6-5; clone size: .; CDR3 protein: CASRTGNEKLFF
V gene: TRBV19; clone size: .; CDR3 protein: CASSIGGGLGETQYF